These 22 T cell receptor beta chains were all obtained from the same sample, sequenced in a study of Graves' ophthalmopathy and Graves' hyperthyroidism. Amplification from RNA transcripts yielded the TCR beta CDR3 regions. First-round RT-PCR employed HTBI primers, with a second-round multiplex PCR after it. TCRdb reprocessed the multiplex PCR reads via MiXCR and lists one record per CDR3 protein. The table shows roughly 380,000 distinct CDR3 sequences, with 15% occurring only once. The sample taken for sequencing was peripheral blood. The source of these receptors is a woman between 18 and 30 years old with stable Graves' hyperthyroidism.

Turning to this clonotype: A junction boundary mismatches the germline segment, possibly from a read error. The J gene is TRBJ1-2, the V gene TRBV19, with TRBD1 matching over 10 bases. The CDR3 extends over 13 amino acids. The germline gives CDR1 LNHDA, CDR2 SQIVND (reference sequence). The CDR3 reads CASSRQGADGCTF. The CDR3 region has the DNA TGTGCCAGTAGTAGACAGGGGGCGGATGGCTGCACCTTC.

This clonotype was observed many times. V usage is TRBV9 and J usage is TRBJ2-2, with a tentative D call TRBD2 (6 bases). V was cut by 4 bases and J by 6 bases, with 19 bases left in between. Germline-derived CDR1 and CDR2 are SGDLS and YYNGEE. This CDR3 region has 16 residues. Here the CDR3 DNA reads TGTGCCAGCAGCCCACCTGGAGGGACTCCGCCCGGGGAGCTGTTTTTT. This encodes CASSPPGGTPPGELFF.

Ten or more counts support this clonotype. The chain joins TRBV6-1 to TRBJ1-1, with D hard to call. CDR1 MNHNS and CDR2 SASEGT come from the germline V gene. The CDR3 runs 13 residues. V was shortened by 6 bases and J by 3 bases, with 11 bases between the two germline ends. The CDR3 is CASSTPPYTEAFF. The CDR3 DNA reads as TGTGCCAGCAGCACTCCGCCGTACACTGAAGCTTTCTTT.

CDR3 loop: CSVEIAGGGTQYF. Written as DNA, the CDR3 is TGCAGCGTTGAAATAGCGGGGGGGGGGACCCAGTACTTC. J is TRBJ2-5 and V is TRBV29-1, with TRBD2 identical over 11 bases. Germline V gene data show CDR1 as SQVTM and CDR2 as ANQGSEA. This CDR3 region has 13 residues. Germline trimming cut 2 bases from V and 7 bases from J; bases unmatched to any gene: 3.

The rearrangement links TRBV28 to TRBJ1-2; 8 bases match TRBD1. Germline V gene data show CDR1 as MDHEN and CDR2 as SYDVKM. CDR3 length: 13 residues. The ends lost 6 bases at V and 7 bases at J; junction bases unmatched: 7. The DNA of the CDR3 is TGTGCCAGCAGACCGACAGGGGTTTCTGGCTACACCTTC. This translates into CASRPTGVSGYTF.

This clonotype was seen ten or more times. The rearrangement uses TRBV28 and TRBJ2-5; TRBD1 matches at 9 bases. This CDR3 is 18 amino acids long. From germline, CDR1 is MDHEN and CDR2 SYDVKM. Trimming took 2 bases from V and 4 from J; bases not matched to a gene: 14. DNA for the CDR3: TGTGCCAGCAGTTTAACCGGGACAGGGCATACTTTGGCAGAGACCCAGTACTTC. Its translation is CASSLTGTGHTLAETQYF. Drawing the rest from reference TRBV28 and TRBJ2-5, the complete variable domain is DVKVTQSSRYLVKRTGEKVFLECVQDMDHENMFWYRQDPGLGLRLIYFSYDVKMKEKGDIPEGYSVSREKKERFSLILESASTNQTSMYLCASSLTGTGHTLAETQYFGPGTRLLVL.

This clonotype was seen at least ten times. The rearrangement links TRBV12-3 or TRBV12-4 to TRBJ1-2; tentative D call: TRBD1 (5 bases). V was pared by 2 bases and J by 8 bases, with 12 bases between. CDR3 length: 13 residues. Written as DNA, the CDR3 is TGTGCCAGCAGTTTAACAGGCTTGGACGGCTACACCTTC. This codes for CASSLTGLDGYTF.

This clonotype was seen only a few times. This chain links TRBV12-3 or TRBV12-4 with TRBJ2-2; D is unclear. Trimming pared 1 base from V and 6 bases from J, leaving 18 bases between. This CDR3 is built from 17 residues. The CDR3 nucleotides read TGTGCCAGCAGTTTAGACCGGACGCATGCCCGCGCCGGGGAGCTGTTTTTT. Translation gives CASSLDRTHARAGELFF.

This clonotype has a count of ten or more. The V gene is TRBV6-1, the J gene TRBJ2-5, with a weak D call TRBD2 (8 bases). V gave up 6 bases and J gave up 5 bases, with 28 bases separating them. Per the germline V gene, CDR1 is MNHNS and CDR2 is SASEGT. The CDR3 spans 18 residues. CDR3 sequence: CASREQGSIRGGQETQYF. In DNA, the CDR3 is TGTGCCAGCAGAGAACAGGGGAGCATCCGGGGGGGCCAGGAGACCCAGTACTTC.

The table lists this clonotype with many counts. This chain uses TRBV5-1 with TRBJ2-7; no clear D. From germline, CDR1 is SGHRS and CDR2 YFSETQ. The CDR3 contains 13 residues. The ends were cut back, 0 bases at V and 2 bases at J, with 6 bases in the middle. The CDR3 nucleotides are TGCGCCAGCAGCTTGGAACGGGCCTACGAGCAGTACTTC. Amino acid sequence: CASSLERAYEQYF.

This clonotype was detected ten times or more. The V call is TRBV5-1, the J call TRBJ1-1, with D unresolved. Deletions cut 4 bases from V and 0 bases from J, with 13 bases between. CDR1 SGHRS and CDR2 YFSETQ come from the germline V gene. This CDR3 spans 15 amino acids. The CDR3: CASSEGRVMNTEAFF. The CDR3 DNA reads as TGCGCCAGCAGCGAAGGAAGGGTGATGAACACTGAAGCTTTCTTT.

Of note for this clonotype: This may come from a read error, since a much larger clone is one base off. The chain joins TRBV6-2 or TRBV6-3 to TRBJ2-2, with D perhaps matching TRBD1 (6 bases). This CDR3 has 16 amino acids. The germline CDR1 and CDR2 sequences are MNHEY and SVGEGT. CDR3: CASSYSSPRGSGELLF. CDR3 sequence (DNA): TGTGCCAGCAGTTACTCGAGTCCAAGGGGGTCCGGGGAGCTGTTGTTT.

This clonotype turned up a few times. The chain recombines TRBV24-1 with TRBJ1-2; D might be TRBD1 (5 bases). Germline V gene data show CDR1 as KGHDR and CDR2 as SFDVKD. The CDR3 runs to 14 residues. V shed 4 bases and J shed 2 bases, with 10 bases lying between them. This CDR3 reads CATSDPDRNYGYTF. DNA of the CDR3: TGTGCCACCAGTGACCCTGACAGAAACTATGGCTACACCTTC.

The rearrangement uses TRBV5-8 and TRBJ1-2; a possible D gene is TRBD1 (5 bases). CDR1 and CDR2 (germline): SGHTS, YDEGEE. Deletions cut 1 base from V and 5 bases from J, with 12 bases between. This CDR3 contains 14 residues. For the CDR3, the DNA is TGTGCCAGCAGCTTGTGGCAGGGCCTATATGGCTACACCTTC. It translates to CASSLWQGLYGYTF.

The sample holds many counts of this clonotype. One end of the junction fails to match germline, which may point to a read error. The chain joins TRBV12-3 or TRBV12-4 to TRBJ2-7; possibly TRBD2 for D (9 bases). The CDR3 has 16 amino acids. For the CDR3, the DNA is TGTGCCAGCAGTTTACAGGGGGCTAGCGGGGCGATCGAGCAGCACTTC. It specifies CASSLQGASGAIEQHF.

Ten or more counts support this clonotype. The chain employs TRBV29-1 and TRBJ1-2; D unclear. Germline CDR1 reads SQVTM; CDR2 reads ANQGSEA. Trimming removed 3 bases at V and 7 bases at J, with 12 bases between. CDR3 length equals 12 residues. The CDR3 here is CSVDSSGSGYTF. DNA of the CDR3: TGCAGCGTTGACTCCTCGGGTTCTGGCTACACCTTC.

In this sample, this clonotype turned up a few times. The chain employs TRBV13 and TRBJ2-7; 8 nucleotides line up with TRBD2. There are 13 residues in the CDR3. V lost 6 bases to trimming and J lost 7 bases; unmatched junction nucleotides: 8. Germline loops: CDR1 PRHDT, CDR2 FYEKMQ (reference sequence). DNA of the CDR3: TGTGCCAGCAGTTCCAGCGGGACTAGGGAGCAGTACTTC. It translates to CASSSSGTREQYF.

This clonotype was seen ten or more times. The rearrangement joins TRBV27 to TRBJ1-5; no definite D call. The germline CDR1 and CDR2 sequences are MNHEY and SMNVEV (reference sequence). Trimming left V 5 bases short and J 4 bases short, with 9 bases between. The CDR3 spans 13 residues. The CDR3 loop reads CASSPSPNQPQHF. The CDR3 DNA reads TGTGCCAGCAGTCCAAGCCCTAATCAGCCCCAGCATTTT.

This clonotype has at least ten counts. This chain uses TRBV7-8 with TRBJ2-5, with D unclear. The V gene lost 2 bases and the J gene lost 5 bases, with 18 bases spanning the gap. Germline V CDR1 and CDR2: SGHVS, FQNEAQ. This CDR3 comprises 16 residues. The CDR3: CASSLKIGDLVETQYF. The CDR3 DNA sequence: TGTGCCAGCAGCTTAAAGATCGGTGACCTCGTGGAGACCCAGTACTTC.

In the case of this clonotype: Being one base from a much bigger clone, this may be a read error. The chain uses TRBV2 and TRBJ2-7; D is unclear. The V end was cut by 3 bases, the J end by 5 bases, with 8 bases between. The germline gives CDR1 SNHLY, CDR2 FYNNEI. CDR3 length: 12 residues. As DNA, the CDR3 is TGTGCCAGCAGTGATAGGCTCCACGAGCAGTACGTC. This translates into CASSDRLHEQYV.

This clonotype was counted at least ten times. J is TRBJ2-7 and V is TRBV15, with 12 bases that match TRBD1. The CDR3 loop spans 14 amino acids. The germline CDR1 and CDR2 sequences are LNHNV and YYDKDF (reference sequence). The V gene end was trimmed by 5 bases and the J gene end by 6 bases; junction bases not matched to a gene: 5. The CDR3 protein is CATSGPGQGAEQYF. DNA for the CDR3: TGTGCCACCAGCGGACCGGGACAGGGGGCCGAGCAGTACTTC.

There are many counts of this clonotype. This chain links TRBV29-1 with TRBJ1-2; 7 nucleotides match TRBD1. CDR3 length equals 15 residues. Germline CDR1 reads SQVTM; CDR2 reads ANQGSEA. V lost 1 base to trimming and J lost 7 bases; unmatched junction nucleotides: 12. The CDR3 coding sequence is TGCAGCGTTGAAGTCGGACTATCAGGGGGAACTGGCTACACCTTC. Amino acids: CSVEVGLSGGTGYTF.